This TCR beta chain was obtained from a study of identical twins. Study-level points and caveats: Abundant beta clonotypes from cord blood bore fewer insertions; memory repertoires lacked this pattern. Not following the same donors, the study drew its conclusions from cross-sectional statistical analysis.

Of note for this clonotype: Its antigen is unknown.

TCRdb recomputed calls from the 5' RACE reads with MiXCR, one row per CDR3 protein. The sample has approximately 260,000 distinct CDR3 sequences; around 8% are singletons. Per germline, CDR1 ENHRY and CDR2 SYGVKD. The V and J ends lost 4 bases and 2 bases, in that order; junction bases with no gene match: 2. The CDR3 runs 14 residues. All of the donors were Caucasians in good health. The same data also contributed to another study, on yellow fever vaccine responses in identical twins.

The rearrangement joins TRBV10-3 to TRBJ2-5; 9 nucleotides align to TRBD1. The specimen was CD8+ T cells sorted from blood. This receptor was taken from a young woman in good health. CDR3 DNA: TGTGCCATCAGTGGACAGGGGGAGCAAGAGACCCAGTACTTC. This codes for CAISGQGEQETQYF.